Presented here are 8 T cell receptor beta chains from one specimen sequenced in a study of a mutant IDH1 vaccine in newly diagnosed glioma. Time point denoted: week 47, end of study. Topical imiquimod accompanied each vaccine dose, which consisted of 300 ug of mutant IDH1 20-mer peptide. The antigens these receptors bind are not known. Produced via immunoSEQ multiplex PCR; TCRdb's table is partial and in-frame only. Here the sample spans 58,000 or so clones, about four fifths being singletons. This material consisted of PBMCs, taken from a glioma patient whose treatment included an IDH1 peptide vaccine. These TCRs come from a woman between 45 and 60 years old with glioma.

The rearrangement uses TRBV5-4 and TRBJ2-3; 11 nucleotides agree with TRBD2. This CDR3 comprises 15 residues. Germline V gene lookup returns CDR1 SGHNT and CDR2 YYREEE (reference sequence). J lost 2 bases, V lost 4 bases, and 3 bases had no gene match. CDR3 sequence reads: CASSPSGGLTDTQYF. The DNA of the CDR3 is TGTGCCAGCAGCCCTAGCGGGGGGCTCACAGATACGCAGTATTTT.

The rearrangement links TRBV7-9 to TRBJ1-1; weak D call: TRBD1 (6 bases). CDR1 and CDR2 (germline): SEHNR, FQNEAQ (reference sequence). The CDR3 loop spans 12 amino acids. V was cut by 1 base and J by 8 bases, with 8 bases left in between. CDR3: CASSLDQGEAFF. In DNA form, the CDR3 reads TGTGCCAGCAGCTTAGATCAGGGGGAAGCTTTCTTT.

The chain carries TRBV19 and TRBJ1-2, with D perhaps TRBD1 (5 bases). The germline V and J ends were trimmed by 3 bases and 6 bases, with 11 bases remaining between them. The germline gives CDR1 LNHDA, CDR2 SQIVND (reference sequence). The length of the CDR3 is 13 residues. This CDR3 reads CASSIGGFDGYTF. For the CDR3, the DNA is TGTGCCAGTAGTATTGGGGGATTTGATGGCTACACCTTC.

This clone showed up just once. The CDR3 loop is CASSERGGENGYTF. The CDR3 nucleotides read TGTGCCAGCAGTGAACGGGGGGGGGAAAATGGCTACACCTTC. The chain recombines TRBV25-1 with TRBJ1-2, with a weak D call TRBD1 (5 bases). Germline assignment: CDR1 MGHDK and CDR2 SYGVNS. The CDR3 extends over 14 amino acids. The germline V and J ends were trimmed by 2 bases and 6 bases, with 13 bases remaining between them.

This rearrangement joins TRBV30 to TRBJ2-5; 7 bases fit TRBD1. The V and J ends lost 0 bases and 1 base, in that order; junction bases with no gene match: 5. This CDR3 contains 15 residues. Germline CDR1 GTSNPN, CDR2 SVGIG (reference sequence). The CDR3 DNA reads TGTGCCTGGAGTGTAGGGGGCCGACTCCAAGAGACCCAGTACTTC. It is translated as CAWSVGGRLQETQYF. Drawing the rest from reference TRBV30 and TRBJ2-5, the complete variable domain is SQTIHQWPATLVQPVGSPLSLECTVEGTSNPNLYWYRQAAGRGLQLLFYSVGIGQISSEVPQNLSASRPQDRQFILSSKKLLLSDSGFYLCAWSVGGRLQETQYFGPGTRLLVL.

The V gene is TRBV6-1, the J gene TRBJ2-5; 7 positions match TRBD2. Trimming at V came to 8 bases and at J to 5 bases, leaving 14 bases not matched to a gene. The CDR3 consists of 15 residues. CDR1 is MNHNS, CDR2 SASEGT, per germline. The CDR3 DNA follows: TGTGCCAGCCGGCCCTCGGGGACTATCGGCGAGACCCAGTACTTC. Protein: CASRPSGTIGETQYF.

DNA for the CDR3: TGTGCCAGCAGCTTGGGGCAGTCCTCCTACGAGCAGTACTTC. Translating it yields CASSLGQSSYEQYF. The J gene is TRBJ2-7, the V gene TRBV5-6, with unresolved D. Per germline, CDR1 SGHDT and CDR2 YYEEEE. This CDR3 contains 14 residues. V dropped 0 bases and J dropped 0 bases, with 7 bases sitting between them.

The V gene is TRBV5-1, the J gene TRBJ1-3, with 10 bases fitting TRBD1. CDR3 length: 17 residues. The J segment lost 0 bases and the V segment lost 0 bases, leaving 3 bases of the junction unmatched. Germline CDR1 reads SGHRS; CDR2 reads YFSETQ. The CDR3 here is CASSLGDRGFSGNTIYF. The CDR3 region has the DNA TGCGCCAGCAGCTTGGGGGACAGGGGATTCTCTGGAAACACCATATATTTT.